One and the same sample provided the 22 T cell receptor beta chains below, sequenced in a study of T cells in Graves' hyperthyroidism and ophthalmopathy. RNA transcripts gave rise to amplified TCR beta CDR3 regions. TCR CDR3 underwent first-round RT-PCR with the HTBI primer set. TCRdb redid the calling of the multiplex PCR reads with MiXCR, one entry per CDR3 protein. The sample lists fewer than 700,000 distinct CDR3 sequences, under 20% occurring once. Sequencing was carried out using blood. Source of these receptors: a young woman with Graves' ophthalmopathy.

This clonotype was recorded a few times. The V call is TRBV28, the J call TRBJ1-2; 10 bases line up with TRBD1. V lost 4 bases to trimming and J lost 8 bases; unmatched junction nucleotides: 4. This CDR3 has 13 amino acids. Germline V CDR1 and CDR2: MDHEN, SYDVKM. CDR3 nucleotides: TGTGCCAGCAGTTCGGACAGGGGGGGAGGCTACACCTTC. As protein: CASSSDRGGGYTF.

The chain employs TRBV12-3 or TRBV12-4 and TRBJ1-5; 7 bases agree with TRBD1. The V segment lost 5 bases and the J segment 0 bases; nucleotides outside the gene matches: 10. The CDR3 contains 17 residues. For the CDR3, the DNA is TGTGCCAGCAGTCTATGGCAGGGGACAGATAGCAATCAGCCCCAGCATTTT. Amino acid sequence: CASSLWQGTDSNQPQHF.

This clonotype occurred a few times. The rearrangement links TRBV5-1 to TRBJ2-1; 10 positions agree with TRBD2. In germline, CDR1 is SGHRS, CDR2 YFSETQ. The CDR3 sequence is 14 residues long. J gave up 8 bases and V 1 base, and 3 bases lay outside the gene matches. CDR3 sequence reads: CASSLTSGIDEQFF. The CDR3 coding sequence is TGCGCCAGCAGCTTGACTAGCGGGATCGATGAGCAGTTCTTC.

CDR3 DNA: TGCAGTGCTAGACCTAGCGGGAGGAGTTACGAGCAGTACTTC. Protein sequence: CSARPSGRSYEQYF. V usage is TRBV20-1 and J usage is TRBJ2-7, with 11 bases matching TRBD2. Germline V gives CDR1 DFQATT, CDR2 SNEGSKA (reference sequence). The trim removed 2 bases at V and 4 bases at J, leaving 4 bases unmatched. This CDR3 has 14 amino acids.

This clonotype was recorded many times. V usage is TRBV12-3 or TRBV12-4 and J usage is TRBJ1-1, with unresolved D. V dropped 4 bases and J dropped 0 bases, with 9 bases sitting between them. The CDR3 spans 14 residues. This CDR3 reads CASSSWQLNTEAFF. DNA for the CDR3: TGTGCCAGCAGTTCCTGGCAATTGAACACTGAAGCTTTCTTT.

This clonotype was seen repeatedly, ten times or more. J is TRBJ1-1 and V is TRBV5-1; D remains ambiguous. The germline V gene encodes CDR1 SGHRS and CDR2 YFSETQ. This CDR3 is 14 amino acids long. Trimming removed 1 base from V and 0 bases from J, with 7 bases in between. The DNA of the CDR3 is TGCGCCAGCAGCTTGAAGATCATGAACACTGAAGCTTTCTTT. Translating it yields CASSLKIMNTEAFF.

This chain connects TRBV4-1 to TRBJ2-7, with D maybe TRBD2 (6 bases). Trimming shortened V by 0 bases and J by 0 bases, and 12 bases separated the two germline ends. The CDR3 has 16 residues. Germline values: CDR1 MGHRA, CDR2 YSYEKL. The CDR3 DNA sequence: TGCGCCAGCAGCCAAGATCGCGGGGTGAGCTCCTACGAGCAGTACTTC. Encoded protein: CASSQDRGVSSYEQYF.

This clonotype was counted a few times. This sequence joins TRBV12-3 or TRBV12-4 and TRBJ1-3; D ambiguous. Between the trimmed V and J ends, which lost 5 bases and 2 bases, there was a span of 10 bases. The CDR3 is 14 residues long. The CDR3 nucleotides are TGTGCCAGCAGTAAACGGAACGCTGGAAACACCATATATTTT. This translates into CASSKRNAGNTIYF.

This clonotype appeared many times. CDR3 sequence reads: CASSLSGGYTDTQYF. The CDR3 DNA reads as TGCGCCAGCAGCCTGAGCGGGGGGTACACAGATACGCAGTATTTT. The V gene is TRBV5-1, the J gene TRBJ2-3; TRBD2 aligns across 9 bases. J gave up 2 bases and V 4 bases, and 5 bases lay outside the gene matches. The germline V gene has CDR1 SGHRS and CDR2 YFSETQ. CDR3 size: 15 residues.

The V call is TRBV7-9, the J call TRBJ1-3; no clear D gene. The CDR3 runs 15 residues. CDR1 is SEHNR and CDR2 is FQNEAQ in the germline V gene (reference sequence). V was trimmed by 4 bases and J by 1 base, leaving 11 bases between them. CDR3 in DNA: TGTGCCAGCAGCTACGTTTCCCCTTCTGGAAACACCATATATTTT. This encodes CASSYVSPSGNTIYF.

In DNA, the CDR3 is TGCGCCAGCAGCTCGGGGACAGGGGTTTCGGGGGAGCAGTACTTC. It yields the protein CASSSGTGVSGEQYF. This chain uses TRBV5-1 with TRBJ2-7, with 10 bases matching TRBD1. Germline CDR1 is SGHRS and CDR2 is YFSETQ. This CDR3 is built from 15 residues. J was trimmed by 7 bases and V by 3 bases; bases with no gene match: 10.

The count of this clonotype is one. This rearrangement joins TRBV6-5 to TRBJ2-5, with D perhaps matching TRBD1 (5 bases). CDR1 and CDR2 from the germline V gene are MNHEY and SVGAGI. This CDR3 is built from 14 residues. V was clipped by 4 bases and J by 5 bases, with 14 bases between them. This chain's CDR3 is CASSSSGIEETQYF. CDR3 sequence (DNA): TGTGCCAGCAGTTCTTCAGGGATAGAGGAGACCCAGTACTTC.

This clonotype came up many times. The chain uses TRBV12-3 or TRBV12-4 and TRBJ1-5; D not resolved. The CDR3 is 14 amino acids. The ends were cut back, 6 bases at V and 4 bases at J, with 13 bases in the middle. CDR3 residues: CASSGWGRNQPQHF. The CDR3 DNA is TGTGCCAGCAGCGGGTGGGGTCGAAATCAGCCCCAGCATTTT.

The sample holds a few counts of this clonotype. CDR3 protein: CASSQEGADEQFF. CDR3 nucleotides: TGCGCCAGCAGCCAAGAGGGGGCTGATGAGCAGTTCTTC. V usage is TRBV4-1 and J usage is TRBJ2-1, with D possibly being TRBD1 (6 bases). There are 13 residues in the CDR3. Trimming left V 0 bases short and J 8 bases short, with 8 bases between. The germline V gene encodes CDR1 MGHRA and CDR2 YSYEKL.

This clonotype has a count of ten or more. This chain connects TRBV7-2 to TRBJ2-2; no definite D call. Trimming took off 3 bases at V and 4 bases at J, with 6 bases between the two ends. Germline V lookup: CDR1 SGHTA, CDR2 FQGNSA. This CDR3 comprises 13 residues. The DNA of the CDR3 is TGTGCCAGCAGCTTTCAAGGCACCGGGGAGCTGTTTTTT. Translation: CASSFQGTGELFF. The whole variable domain, remainder taken from reference TRBV7-2 and TRBJ2-2, is GAGVSQSPSNKVTEKGKDVELRCDPISGHTALYWYRQSLGQGLEFLIYFQGNSAPDKSGLPSDRFSAERTGGSVSTLTIQRTQQEDSAVYLCASSFQGTGELFFGEGSRLTVL.

This clonotype was observed at least ten times. This chain's CDR3 is CASSLAATRTGELFF. CDR3 sequence (DNA): TGTGCCAGCAGCCTCGCGGCGACGCGCACCGGGGAGCTGTTTTTT. The rearrangement joins TRBV7-2 to TRBJ2-2; D is unclear. Germline V lookup: CDR1 SGHTA, CDR2 FQGNSA. The CDR3 spans 15 residues. V was shortened by 5 bases and J by 4 bases, with 14 bases between the two germline ends.

This clonotype was detected ten times or more. The gene calls are TRBV28 and TRBJ1-1, with unresolved D. Looked up from germline, CDR1 is MDHEN and CDR2 is SYDVKM. The CDR3 contains 15 residues. The V end lost 4 bases, the J end lost 1 base, and 13 bases lay between the germline ends. The CDR3 loop reads CASSSEWRKNTEAFF. The CDR3 nucleotides read TGTGCCAGCAGTTCAGAATGGAGAAAGAACACTGAAGCTTTCTTT. Variable domain in full (rest from reference TRBV28 and TRBJ1-1): DVKVTQSSRYLVKRTGEKVFLECVQDMDHENMFWYRQDPGLGLRLIYFSYDVKMKEKGDIPEGYSVSREKKERFSLILESASTNQTSMYLCASSSEWRKNTEAFFGQGTRLTVV.

This clonotype was recorded a few times. The chain employs TRBV12-3 or TRBV12-4 and TRBJ1-5, with TRBD1 as a possible D gene (6 bases). The germline V and J ends were trimmed by 3 bases and 4 bases, with 19 bases remaining between them. The length of the CDR3 is 17 residues. The CDR3 DNA reads TGTGCCAGCAGTTTTGGAAGTAGGACAGAACTGAATCAGCCCCAGCATTTT. Amino acid sequence: CASSFGSRTELNQPQHF.

The V gene is TRBV10-3, the J gene TRBJ1-4, with 8 bases fitting TRBD1. After removal of 5 bases from V and 0 bases from J, the junction contained 8 bases not matched to a gene. Germline CDR1 and CDR2: ENHRY and SYGVKD. The CDR3 loop spans 17 amino acids. In DNA form, the CDR3 reads TGTGCCATCAGTCCGAAACAGGGGGGGACAACTAATGAAAAACTGTTTTTT. This codes for CAISPKQGGTTNEKLFF.

This clonotype was recorded at least ten times. The genes are TRBV18 and TRBJ2-5, with D perhaps TRBD2 (6 bases). Trimming shortened V by 6 bases and J by 2 bases, and 13 bases separated the two germline ends. The CDR3 is 14 amino acids. Germline V CDR1 and CDR2: KGHSH, LQKENI. CDR3 coding DNA: TGTGCCAGCTCTCCTAAACGGGGGCAAGAGACCCAGTACTTC. Protein sequence: CASSPKRGQETQYF.

The V gene is TRBV30, the J gene TRBJ2-3, with D perhaps TRBD1 or TRBD2 (6 bases each). V lost 1 base to trimming and J lost 0 bases, with 11 bases between them. Germline V CDR1 and CDR2: GTSNPN, SVGIG (reference sequence). The CDR3 consists of 15 residues. In DNA form, the CDR3 reads TGTGCCTGGAGTGGGGGGGCCTCAAGCACAGATACGCAGTATTTT. Its translation is CAWSGGASSTDTQYF.

This clonotype was observed a few times. This chain uses TRBV24-1 with TRBJ2-1; a possible D gene is TRBD1 (7 bases). The CDR3 extends over 13 amino acids. CDR1 KGHDR and CDR2 SFDVKD come from the germline V gene. V was shortened by 9 bases and J by 6 bases, with 14 bases between the two germline ends. In nucleotides, the CDR3 is TGTGCCACCTCCCAGGGGGGAGGCAATGAGCAGTTCTTC. This translates into CATSQGGGNEQFF.